Below, 15 T cell receptor beta chains from the same sample are listed, as sequenced in a study of blood T cell repertoires in COVID-19. This table comes from immunoSEQ multiplex PCR, and its TCRdb copy is limited to in-frame clones, with some not included. Of 50,000 to 65,000 clones listed, more than 75% are singletons. Sequencing was performed on peripheral blood. These receptors were obtained from a human donor in a cohort sampled during active COVID-19.

This rearrangement joins TRBV19 to TRBJ1-6, with TRBD1 matching 7 bases. The junction had 10 bases not matched to a gene; V was cut back by 4 bases and J by 7 bases. Germline V gives CDR1 LNHDA, CDR2 SQIVND (reference sequence). This CDR3 has 16 residues. The CDR3 region has the DNA TGTGCCAGTAGTACTAACAGGGGAGCTCTGAATTCACCCCTCCACTTT. As protein: CASSTNRGALNSPLHF.

V is TRBV18 and J is TRBJ1-1, with a weak D call TRBD1 (6 bases). With 6 bases removed from V and 7 bases from J, the gap between germline ends came to 21 bases. Germline CDR1 is KGHSH and CDR2 is LQKENI. CDR3 length equals 15 residues. Here the CDR3 reads CASSAVGRGFGEAFF. The DNA for the CDR3 is TGTGCCAGCTCTGCCGTGGGCAGGGGATTTGGTGAAGCTTTCTTT.

By share, this clone counts as medium-sized (0.01 to 0.1%). The rearrangement joins TRBV13 to TRBJ2-7; 8 nucleotides match TRBD2. Looked up from germline, CDR1 is PRHDT and CDR2 is FYEKMQ (reference sequence). J was trimmed by 6 bases and V by 5 bases; bases with no gene match: 15. CDR3 length: 16 amino acids. CDR3 in DNA: TGTGCCAGCAGCCCATGGACAGCGGGGGACCTCGTCGAGCAGTACTTC. Translated: CASSPWTAGDLVEQYF.

For the CDR3, the DNA is TGTGCCAGCAACGAGGGAGGGAGGGGGCAGTACTTC. It yields the protein CASNEGGRGQYF. The chain uses TRBV28 and TRBJ2-7; TRBD2 aligns across 7 bases. CDR1 is MDHEN, CDR2 SYDVKM, per germline. Trimming removed 7 bases from V and 9 bases from J; junction bases left unmatched: 9. The length of the CDR3 is 12 residues.

The rearrangement joins TRBV6-2 or TRBV6-3 to TRBJ1-1, with D perhaps matching TRBD1 (6 bases). V was pared by 5 bases and J by 3 bases, with 13 bases between. The germline V gene encodes CDR1 MNHEY and CDR2 SVGEGT. The CDR3 is 14 residues long. The CDR3 DNA reads as TGTGCCAGCAGTCGTCAGGGGAGGGACACTGAAGCTTTCTTT. Its protein is CASSRQGRDTEAFF.

The V call is TRBV15, the J call TRBJ2-1; 9 nucleotides match TRBD2. The CDR3 spans 22 residues. V shed 0 bases and J 2 bases; nucleotides not matched to a gene: 20. Germline CDR1 is LNHNV and CDR2 is YYDKDF (reference sequence). The DNA of the CDR3 is TGTGCCACCAGCAGAGATAACCTGGGTAGCGGGAGTCTAAGGGGAGCCTACAATGAGCAGTTCTTC. Encoded protein: CATSRDNLGSGSLRGAYNEQFF.

The chain couples TRBV9 to TRBJ1-5, with 8 bases identical to TRBD1. Per the germline V gene, CDR1 is SGDLS and CDR2 is YYNGEE. J lost 4 bases, V lost 4 bases, and 7 bases had no gene match. The CDR3 contains 15 residues. The CDR3 sequence is CASSSGQGTNQPQHF. The CDR3 coding sequence is TGTGCCAGCAGCTCAGGACAGGGAACAAATCAGCCCCAGCATTTT. Filled out from reference TRBV9 and TRBJ1-5, the complete variable domain reads DSGVTQTPKHLITATGQRVTLRCSPRSGDLSVYWYQQSLDQGLQFLIQYYNGEERAKGNILERFSAQQFPDLHSELNLSSLELGDSALYFCASSSGQGTNQPQHFGDGTRLSIL.

The V call is TRBV19, the J call TRBJ2-2; maybe TRBD1 (5 bases). V lost 5 bases, J lost 3 bases, and 10 bases lay in between. The CDR3 is made up of 14 amino acids. The germline V gene encodes CDR1 LNHDA and CDR2 SQIVND (reference sequence). The CDR3 DNA sequence: TGTGCCAGTAGTCCCCGGACATACACCGGGGAGCTGTTTTTT. The encoded protein is CASSPRTYTGELFF.

The chain employs TRBV3-1 (or the pseudogene TRBV3-2) and TRBJ1-4; unclear D gene. The CDR3 length is 16 residues. The germline V and J ends were trimmed by 8 bases and 0 bases, with 16 bases remaining between them. The germline V gene has CDR1 LGHDT and CDR2 YNNKEL (reference sequence). The CDR3 sequence: CASAPPTGATNEKLFF. The DNA of the CDR3 is TGTGCCAGCGCACCACCGACGGGTGCAACTAATGAAAAACTGTTTTTT.

This sequence joins TRBV11-3 and TRBJ2-1; 10 nucleotides align to TRBD1. The ends lost 1 base at V and 10 bases at J; junction bases unmatched: 4. CDR3 length: 14 residues. Germline CDR1 and CDR2: SGHNT and YENEEA. In DNA, the CDR3 is TGTGCCAGCAGCTTAGGACAGGGGGCAAGGGAGCAGTTCTTC. This translates into CASSLGQGAREQFF.

The rearrangement uses TRBV28 and TRBJ2-2; D possibly corresponds to TRBD1 (5 bases). CDR1 MDHEN and CDR2 SYDVKM come from the germline V gene. V was trimmed by 6 bases and J by 0 bases, leaving 11 bases between them. This CDR3 contains 15 residues. The CDR3 sequence: CASRMAGTNTGELFF. CDR3 nucleotide sequence: TGTGCCAGCAGGATGGCAGGGACGAACACCGGGGAGCTGTTTTTT.

This clone was seen only once. The chain couples TRBV3-1 (or the pseudogene TRBV3-2) to TRBJ2-2; the D gene is possibly TRBD1 (6 bases). This CDR3 comprises 13 residues. CDR1 LGHDT and CDR2 YNNKEL come from the germline V gene (reference sequence). V lost 11 bases and J 3 bases, leaving 13 bases between the germline ends. CDR3 amino acids: CAVQGPYTGELFF. In nucleotides, the CDR3 is TGTGCCGTACAGGGTCCCTACACCGGGGAGCTGTTTTTT.

The genes are TRBV7-6 and TRBJ2-5, with TRBD1 matching 7 bases. Losses at the gene ends were 5 bases for V and 4 bases for J; bases not matched to a gene: 7. In germline, CDR1 is SGHVS, CDR2 FNYEAQ. The CDR3 loop spans 14 amino acids. CDR3 in amino acids: CASSLQGFGETQYF. The CDR3 DNA is TGTGCCAGCAGCCTACAGGGGTTCGGAGAGACCCAGTACTTC.

This chain uses TRBV29-1 with TRBJ1-1, with TRBD1 matching 7 bases. CDR1 and CDR2 from the germline V gene are SQVTM and ANQGSEA. The trim removed 6 bases at V and 4 bases at J, leaving 8 bases unmatched. This CDR3 is built from 13 residues. The CDR3 spells CSVKGKGATEAFF. Written as DNA, the CDR3 is TGCAGCGTAAAGGGTAAGGGGGCCACTGAAGCTTTCTTT. Combining the CDR3 with reference TRBV29-1 and TRBJ1-1 gives the whole variable domain SAVISQKPSRDICQRGTSLTIQCQVDSQVTMMFWYRQQPGQSLTLIATANQGSEATYESGFVIDKFPISRPNLTFSTLTVSNMSPEDSSIYLCSVKGKGATEAFFGQGTRLTVV.

The chain has TRBV2 and TRBJ2-3, with unresolved D. Germline CDR1 SNHLY, CDR2 FYNNEI. V was pared by 3 bases and J by 2 bases, with 9 bases between. CDR3 length: 14 amino acids. Written as DNA, the CDR3 is TGTGCCAGCAGTGACGCACAGCTCACAGATACGCAGTATTTT. Translated, it gives CASSDAQLTDTQYF.